The sequence of this T cell receptor (beta chain) was determined in a study of identical twins (dated by TCRdb to 2016 to 2017). In terms of the full investigation: TCR alpha and beta repertoires from monozygotic twins, unrelated adults of various ages and cord blood were deep-sequenced to test whether fetal clonotypes persist. Replicate twin experiments were performed at different times using different library preparation protocols to rule out contamination. General conclusions and limits of the study: In beta out-of-frame sequences, excess twin sharing was weaker, because having fewer shared sequences lowered the signal-to-noise ratio. Invariant T cells such as MAIT and iNKT could partly confound zero-insertion analyses, although diverse VJ usage argued against such confounding for most clonotypes. Recombination models systematically underestimated out-of-frame TCR alpha sharing in monozygotic twins but agreed with sharing between unrelated individuals. Fewer insertions were carried by abundant cord blood beta clonotypes; a weaker similar trend was observed in young adult naive repertoires, while no such trend was observed in memory repertoires. Because the same donors could not be followed over many years, the conclusions depended on cross-sectional statistical analysis. Compared with coincidental sharing between unrelated individuals, an excess of low generation-probability sequences was observed among out-of-frame TCR alpha sequences shared between twins.

Libraries were made using 5' RACE. The reads were generated on an Illumina HiSeq 2000. A universal primer binding site was added through template switching, and the final cDNA carried a unique molecular identifier so that TCR cDNA molecules could be counted accurately. Specific primers in the conserved constant-segment region were used to synthesize first-strand cDNA for TCR alpha and beta chains. To control for contamination, each cDNA library was double barcoded with a SMART-Mk sample barcode plus Illumina barcodes. TruSeq adapter sequences along with Illumina sample barcodes were introduced in two successive PCR steps. Sequencing of the TCR alpha and beta cDNA libraries was done on the Illumina HiSeq platform using custom primers. Processing in the source paper ran as follows. MiGEC was used to process raw reads and extract unique molecular identifiers, and MiXCR was used to find CDR3 positions. For each individual, recombination models were inferred using an EM algorithm with the repgenHMM and IGoR tools. The tcR package in R was used for shared clonotype analysis, with sharing normalized by the product of cloneset sizes. To study raw recombination free of thymic and clonal selection effects, out-of-frame nonproductive sequences were analyzed. Clones were called with MiXCR by TCRdb after fastp trimmed the public reads at Q25, and only in-frame beta chains were retained. When rows share a CDR3 protein, they turn into one entry using the most common DNA and genes. For this entry, the V and J calls and clone size follow TCRdb and not the study's own pipeline. The sample table lists hundreds of thousands of distinct CDR3 sequences, roughly 12% of them with a count of one. 1.5% to 2% of the sample is held by the ten biggest clonotypes.

Every donor was a healthy Caucasian. The twin cohort comprised three pairs of female monozygotic twins, all aged roughly 18 to 29 years. Peripheral blood mononuclear cells were used as the source from which RNA for TCR libraries was isolated. This clonotype was counted between two and nine times. Its antigen is not yet known. One base away there is no much larger clone; base qualities are not given. V and J are truncated by 8 bases and 5 bases respectively, leaving an intervening sequence of 13 bases. CDR1 MNHNY and CDR2 SVGAGI were looked up in the germline V gene (reference sequence). From its cysteine to its phenylalanine, the CDR3 spans 13 amino acids. Solely the CDR3 DNA is kept, with 39 bases framed from the first base. Separately, the same data were catalogued under a study of yellow fever vaccine responses in identical twins. From that second study: According to the authors, in identical twins the way T cells responded to vaccination appeared partly convergent and partly personalized. In identical twins, the study followed T cell clones that responded to the vaccine with precision.

The source material was PBMCs. The chain links TRBV6-6 with TRBJ2-1; no D gene is confidently identified. The origin of this receptor is a woman aged 18-29 years in good health. CDR3 protein: CASVSAGDNEQFF. The DNA reads as follows: TGTGCCAGCGTTTCCGCCGGCGACAATGAGCAGTTCTTC.